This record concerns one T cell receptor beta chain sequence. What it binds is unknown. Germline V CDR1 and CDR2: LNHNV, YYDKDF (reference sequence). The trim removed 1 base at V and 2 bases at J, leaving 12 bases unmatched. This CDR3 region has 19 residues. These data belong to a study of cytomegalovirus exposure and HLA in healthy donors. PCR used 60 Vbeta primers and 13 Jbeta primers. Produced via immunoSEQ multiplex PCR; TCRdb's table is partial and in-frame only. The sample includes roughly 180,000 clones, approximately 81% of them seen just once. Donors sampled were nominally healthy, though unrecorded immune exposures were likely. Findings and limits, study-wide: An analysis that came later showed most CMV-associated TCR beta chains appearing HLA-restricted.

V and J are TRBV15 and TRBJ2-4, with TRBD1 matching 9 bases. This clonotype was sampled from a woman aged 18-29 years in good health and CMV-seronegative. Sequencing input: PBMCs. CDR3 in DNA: TGTGCCACCAGCAGAGGGGGAGTGGGGACAGGGCCGACCAAAAACATTCAGTACTTC. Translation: CATSRGGVGTGPTKNIQYF. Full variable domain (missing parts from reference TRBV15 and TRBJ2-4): DAMVIQNPRYQVTQFGKPVTLSCSQTLNHNVMYWYQQKSSQAPKLLFHYYDKDFNNEADTPDNFQSRRPNTSFCFLDIRSPGLGDTAMYLCATSRGGVGTGPTKNIQYFGAGTRLSVL.